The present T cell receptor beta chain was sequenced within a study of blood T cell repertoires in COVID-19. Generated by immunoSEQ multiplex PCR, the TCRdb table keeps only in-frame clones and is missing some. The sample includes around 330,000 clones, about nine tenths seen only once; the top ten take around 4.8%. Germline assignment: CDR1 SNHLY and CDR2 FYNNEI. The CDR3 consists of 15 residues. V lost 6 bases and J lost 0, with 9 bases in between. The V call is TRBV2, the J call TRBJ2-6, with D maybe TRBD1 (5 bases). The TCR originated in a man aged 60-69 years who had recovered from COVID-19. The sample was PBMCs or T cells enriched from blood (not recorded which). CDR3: CASSPDSSGANVLTF. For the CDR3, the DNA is TGTGCCAGCAGCCCCGACAGCTCTGGGGCCAACGTCCTGACTTTC.